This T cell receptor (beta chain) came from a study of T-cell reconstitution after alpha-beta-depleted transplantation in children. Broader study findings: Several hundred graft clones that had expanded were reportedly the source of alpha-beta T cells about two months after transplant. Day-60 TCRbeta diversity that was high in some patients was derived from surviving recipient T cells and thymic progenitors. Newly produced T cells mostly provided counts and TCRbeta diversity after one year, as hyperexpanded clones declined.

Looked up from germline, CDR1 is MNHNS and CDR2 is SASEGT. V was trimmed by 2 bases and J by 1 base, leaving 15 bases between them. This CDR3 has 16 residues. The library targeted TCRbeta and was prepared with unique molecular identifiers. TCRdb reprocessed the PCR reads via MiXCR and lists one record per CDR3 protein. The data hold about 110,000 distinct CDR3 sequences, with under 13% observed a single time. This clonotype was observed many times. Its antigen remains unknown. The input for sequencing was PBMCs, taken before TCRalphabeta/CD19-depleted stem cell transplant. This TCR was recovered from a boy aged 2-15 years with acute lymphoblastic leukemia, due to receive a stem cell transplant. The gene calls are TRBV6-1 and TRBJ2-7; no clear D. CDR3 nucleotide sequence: TGTGCCAGCAGTGAATTTGTGACTTCTCCTTCCTACGAGCAGTACTTC. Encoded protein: CASSEFVTSPSYEQYF.